This TCR beta chain was captured by sequencing in a study of patients and donors after allogeneic stem cell transplantation. V was cut by 3 bases and J by 8 bases, with 25 bases left in between. Germline CDR1 reads SEHNR; CDR2 reads FQNEAQ (reference sequence). This CDR3 contains 17 residues. TCRdb re-called the RT-PCR reads through MiXCR, storing one row per CDR3 protein. The data show tens of thousands of distinct CDR3 sequences, with about 48% seen just once and roughly 64% held by the top ten. The sequenced material came from blood, either unsorted or a sorted T cell fraction (not recorded which). This clonotype was obtained from a human donor who was either an allogeneic HSCT recipient or a stem cell or donor lymphocyte infusion donor (not recorded which). It is not recorded whose cells these are; they may come from a transplant donor. This chain links TRBV7-9 with TRBJ1-2; perhaps TRBD1 as D (6 bases). The CDR3 region has the DNA TGTGCCAGCAGCTTGATCGGTGTTCCCCCACAGGGCAGCGGCTACACCTTC. This gives the protein CASSLIGVPPQGSGYTF.